The 26 T cell receptor beta chains below come from one sample, sequenced in a study of STAT5B mutations in CD4+ large granular lymphocyte leukemia. The assay was immunoSEQ multiplex PCR, and TCRdb's table has in-frame clones only and misses some. The sample lists fewer than 45,000 clones; about 81% were seen once. Sequencing was carried out using CD4+ T cells from blood buffy coats. The receptors originated from a human donor in good health.

This clone was picked up a small number of times. V gene TRBV30 combines with J gene TRBJ2-2; no definite D call. The germline CDR1 and CDR2 sequences are GTSNPN and SVGIG (reference sequence). This CDR3 has 12 residues. Trimming removed 3 bases at V and 6 bases at J, with 8 bases between. This CDR3 reads CAWSPVAGELFF. CDR3 nucleotide sequence: TGTGCCTGGAGCCCCGTGGCCGGGGAGCTGTTTTTT. The full variable domain, its missing parts supplied by reference TRBV30 and TRBJ2-2, is SQTIHQWPATLVQPVGSPLSLECTVEGTSNPNLYWYRQAAGRGLQLLFYSVGIGQISSEVPQNLSASRPQDRQFILSSKKLLLSDSGFYLCAWSPVAGELFFGEGSRLTVL.

In DNA form, the CDR3 reads TGTGCCAGCAGCCCCCCCGGGGAGCTGTTTTTT. Its translation is CASSPPGELFF. The rearrangement uses TRBV4-2 and TRBJ2-2, with D uncertain. V was shortened by 4 bases and J by 6 bases, with 3 bases between the two germline ends. This CDR3 has 11 amino acids. Germline V gene lookup returns CDR1 LGHNA and CDR2 YNFKEQ.

The chain uses TRBV15 and TRBJ1-5; weak D call: TRBD1 (5 bases). CDR1 is LNHNV and CDR2 is YYDKDF in the germline V gene (reference sequence). V lost 0 bases and J 1 base, leaving 16 bases between the germline ends. The length of the CDR3 is 18 residues. CDR3 protein: CATSRDRGFLYSNQPQHF. Here the CDR3 DNA reads TGTGCCACCAGCAGAGATAGGGGATTCCTCTACAGCAATCAGCCCCAGCATTTT.

The chain carries TRBV14 and TRBJ1-6; no firm D call. The germline V gene has CDR1 SGHDN and CDR2 FVKESK. V lost 2 bases to trimming and J lost 7 bases, with 12 bases between them. This CDR3 contains 15 residues. CDR3 residues: CASSQYVGMNSPLHF. In nucleotides, the CDR3 is TGTGCCAGCAGCCAATACGTAGGAATGAATTCACCCCTCCACTTT.

This clone was seen only a few times. The rearrangement joins TRBV5-3 to TRBJ1-2; D is uncertain. TRBV5-3 is marked as an open reading frame, function uncertain. CDR3 length: 13 amino acids. V lost 4 bases and J 4 bases, leaving 11 bases between the germline ends. CDR3 residues: CARSRTAGYGYTF. The CDR3, as DNA: TGTGCCAGAAGCCGGACCGCGGGCTATGGCTACACCTTC.

The rearrangement links TRBV6-6 to TRBJ1-1; tentatively, D is TRBD1 (6 bases). The germline gives CDR1 MNHNY, CDR2 SVGAGI (reference sequence). V was cut by 0 bases and J by 8 bases, with 7 bases left in between. The CDR3 runs to 12 residues. CDR3 bases: TGTGCCAGCAGTTACTCAAGGGGGGAAGCTTTCTTT. Translating it yields CASSYSRGEAFF.

The CDR3 loop reads CASSVSGTDTQYF. The CDR3 nucleotides read TGTGCCAGCAGCGTCAGTGGCACAGATACGCAGTATTTT. The rearrangement joins TRBV9 to TRBJ2-3; unclear D gene. Trimming pared 2 bases from V and 1 base from J, leaving 5 bases between. The germline V gene has CDR1 SGDLS and CDR2 YYNGEE. This CDR3 has 13 residues. The complete variable domain, with remaining parts taken from reference TRBV9 and TRBJ2-3, reads DSGVTQTPKHLITATGQRVTLRCSPRSGDLSVYWYQQSLDQGLQFLIQYYNGEERAKGNILERFSAQQFPDLHSELNLSSLELGDSALYFCASSVSGTDTQYFGPGTRLTVL.

The V and J genes are TRBV18 and TRBJ2-5; TRBD2 matches at 13 bases. Germline V gene data show CDR1 as KGHSH and CDR2 as LQKENI. The CDR3 contains 18 residues. J lost 4 bases, V lost 0 bases, and 8 bases had no gene match. CDR3 nucleotide sequence: TGTGCCAGCTCACCACCGGGACTAGCGGGGCTTGTCCGAGAGACCCAGTACTTC. Translation: CASSPPGLAGLVRETQYF. The full variable domain, in which reference TRBV18 and TRBJ2-5 provide the parts outside the CDR3, is NAGVMQNPRHLVRRRGQEARLRCSPMKGHSHVYWYRQLPEEGLKFMVYLQKENIIDESGMPKERFSAEFPKEGPSILRIQQVVRGDSAAYFCASSPPGLAGLVRETQYFGPGTRLLVL.

The chain employs TRBV19 and TRBJ2-5; 7 nucleotides agree with TRBD2. V trimming: 8 bases; J trimming: 6 bases; junction bases outside the gene matches: 15. CDR1 LNHDA and CDR2 SQIVND come from the germline V gene (reference sequence). CDR3 length equals 15 residues. Here the CDR3 reads CASSAGGGSPQTQYF. In nucleotides, the CDR3 is TGTGCCAGTTCAGCCGGCGGCGGGAGCCCACAGACCCAGTACTTC.

The chain recombines TRBV15 with TRBJ2-7; unclear D gene. Trimming shortened V by 3 bases and J by 3 bases, and 9 bases separated the two germline ends. The CDR3 sequence is 13 residues long. Germline V lookup: CDR1 LNHNV, CDR2 YYDKDF (reference sequence). The CDR3 protein is CATSSVEYYEQYF. The CDR3 coding sequence is TGTGCCACCAGCAGCGTGGAGTACTACGAGCAGTACTTC.

The chain recombines TRBV2 with TRBJ2-7; D is ambiguous. The germline V gene encodes CDR1 SNHLY and CDR2 FYNNEI. The CDR3 has 14 residues. The germline V and J ends were trimmed by 6 bases and 9 bases, with 21 bases remaining between them. In DNA, the CDR3 is TGTGCCAGCAGCCCTCCCTCGGACCCGAAGGGGCAGTACTTC. The encoded protein is CASSPPSDPKGQYF.

The rearrangement uses TRBV11-1 and TRBJ2-5; D is perhaps TRBD1 (5 bases). Trimming stripped 2 bases from V and 4 bases from J, with 11 bases between. The CDR3 runs to 14 residues. Per germline, CDR1 SGHAT and CDR2 FQDESV (reference sequence). For the CDR3, the DNA is TGTGCCAGCAGCTTAAAGGGGCACTCAGAGACCCAGTACTTC. This encodes CASSLKGHSETQYF.

The CDR3 coding sequence is TGTGCCAGCAGTTACTTGTCAATGAACACTGAAGCTTTCTTT. Translation: CASSYLSMNTEAFF. The genes are TRBV6-5 and TRBJ1-1, with no clear D. The CDR3 is 14 amino acids. The germline V and J ends were trimmed by 1 base and 0 bases, with 6 bases remaining between them. CDR1 and CDR2 from the germline V gene are MNHEY and SVGAGI.

The chain couples TRBV5-4 to TRBJ2-7, with TRBD2 matching 11 bases. Germline V gives CDR1 SGHNT, CDR2 YYREEE (reference sequence). There are 19 residues in the CDR3. Trimming took 4 bases from V and 0 from J; bases not matched to a gene: 15. CDR3 coding DNA: TGTGCCAGCAGCCCGGCGAGGGGTAGCGGGAGGGTCCCCTCCTACGAGCAGTACTTC. This codes for CASSPARGSGRVPSYEQYF.

V and J are TRBV4-1 and TRBJ2-7; D is ambiguous. This CDR3 is built from 19 residues. Trimming took off 3 bases at V and 0 bases at J, with 24 bases between the two ends. The germline CDR1 and CDR2 sequences are MGHRA and YSYEKL. CDR3 in DNA: TGCGCCAGCAGCCAGCGCACTCCTTTTCTGGGGAACTCCTCCTACGAGCAGTACTTC. This translates into CASSQRTPFLGNSSYEQYF.

The V gene is TRBV7-3, the J gene TRBJ1-5; 7 bases agree with TRBD1. Per the germline V gene, CDR1 is SGHTA and CDR2 is FQGTGA. The CDR3 loop spans 15 amino acids. The junction had 12 bases not matched to a gene; V was cut back by 5 bases and J by 8 bases. The CDR3 bases are TGTGCCAGCAGCGTACAGGGGTCGCGGGGTGAGCCCCAGCATTTT. Amino acid sequence: CASSVQGSRGEPQHF.

This clone was counted a single time. The J gene is TRBJ2-5, the V gene TRBV4-2; possibly TRBD1 for D (5 bases). The germline V and J ends were trimmed by 0 bases and 2 bases, with 13 bases remaining between them. Germline CDR1 reads LGHNA; CDR2 reads YNFKEQ. The length of the CDR3 is 16 residues. The CDR3 reads CASSQDFTGAQETQYF. The CDR3 DNA is TGTGCCAGCAGCCAAGATTTCACTGGGGCGCAAGAGACCCAGTACTTC.

The sample holds one count of this clone. The CDR3 loop reads CASSPGQGNSPLHF. CDR3 DNA sequence: TGTGCCAGCTCACCAGGGCAGGGTAATTCACCCCTCCACTTT. This sequence joins TRBV18 and TRBJ1-6, with D possibly TRBD1 on 5 matching bases. Germline lookup yields CDR1 KGHSH and CDR2 LQKENI. The V gene lost 2 bases and the J gene lost 6 bases, with 8 bases spanning the gap. The CDR3 consists of 14 residues.

V and J are TRBV19 and TRBJ1-1; D might be TRBD1 (5 bases). V lost 2 bases and J 4 bases, leaving 14 bases between the germline ends. The CDR3 length is 15 residues. Looked up from germline, CDR1 is LNHDA and CDR2 is SQIVND (reference sequence). Here the CDR3 reads CASSITGGLTTEAFF. CDR3 sequence (DNA): TGTGCCAGTAGTATAACAGGCGGGTTAACCACTGAAGCTTTCTTT.

The V gene is TRBV18, the J gene TRBJ2-3, with 8 bases matching TRBD2. Trimming at V came to 3 bases and at J to 2 bases, leaving 7 bases not matched to a gene. The CDR3 is 16 amino acids. Germline-derived CDR1 and CDR2 are KGHSH and LQKENI. CDR3 DNA sequence: TGTGCCAGCTCACCTACTACTAGCGGAAACACAGATACGCAGTATTTT. It yields the protein CASSPTTSGNTDTQYF.

This chain joins TRBV5-6 and TRBJ1-2, with 7 bases lining up with TRBD1. V lost 4 bases, J lost 3 bases, and 9 bases stayed unmatched. Germline V gene sequence: CDR1 SGHDT, CDR2 YYEEEE. The CDR3 has 15 amino acids. DNA for the CDR3: TGTGCCAGCAGCCCTGGGTCACAGGGGTACTATGGCTACACCTTC. Protein: CASSPGSQGYYGYTF.

This clone was observed a handful of times. The rearrangement uses TRBV5-1 and TRBJ1-2, with TRBD1 identical over 7 bases. This CDR3 region has 15 residues. Looked up from germline, CDR1 is SGHRS and CDR2 is YFSETQ. Trimming at V came to 3 bases and at J to 4 bases, leaving 9 bases not matched to a gene. The CDR3 DNA follows: TGCGCCAGCAGCTCCCGACAGGGCTTAGGCTATGGCTACACCTTC. Protein product: CASSSRQGLGYGYTF. Full variable domain (missing parts from reference TRBV5-1 and TRBJ1-2): KAGVTQTPRYLIKTRGQQVTLSCSPISGHRSVSWYQQTPGQGLQFLFEYFSETQRNKGNFPGRFSGRQFSNSRSEMNVSTLELGDSALYLCASSSRQGLGYGYTFGSGTRLTVV.

J is TRBJ2-7 and V is TRBV6-5, with 9 positions matching TRBD2. V shed 4 bases and J 6 bases; nucleotides not matched to a gene: 4. Germline V gives CDR1 MNHEY, CDR2 SVGAGI. The CDR3 is 13 amino acids. The DNA of the CDR3 is TGTGCCAGCAGTTCGGGACTAGCTGGCGAGCAGTACTTC. It specifies CASSSGLAGEQYF.

The rearrangement uses TRBV9 and TRBJ2-2, with D perhaps matching TRBD1 (6 bases). Trimming shortened V by 3 bases and J by 3 bases, and 6 bases separated the two germline ends. The germline V gene encodes CDR1 SGDLS and CDR2 YYNGEE. The length of the CDR3 is 13 residues. The CDR3 coding sequence is TGTGCCAGCAGCGGGACAGACACCGGGGAGCTGTTTTTT. This translates into CASSGTDTGELFF.

The chain couples TRBV7-2 to TRBJ1-4; D is perhaps TRBD1 (6 bases). The CDR3 sequence is 15 residues long. The germline CDR1 and CDR2 sequences are SGHTA and FQGNSA. V shed 4 bases and J shed 8 bases, with 17 bases lying between them. CDR3 residues: CASSWRAGTREKLFF. Written as DNA, the CDR3 is TGTGCCAGCAGCTGGAGGGCGGGGACAAGGGAAAAACTGTTTTTT.

Written as DNA, the CDR3 is TGTGCCAGCTCAGCTTTAGTCCGCGGAAACACCATATATTTT. Amino acids: CASSALVRGNTIYF. The chain joins TRBV11-2 to TRBJ1-3; D not certain. Trimming removed 8 bases from V and 4 bases from J, with 15 bases in between. The CDR3 extends over 14 amino acids. Germline loops: CDR1 SGHAT, CDR2 FQNNGV.